The 7 T cell receptor beta chains reported below all come from one sample, sequenced in a study of T cells in Graves' hyperthyroidism and ophthalmopathy. TCR beta CDR3 region amplification was performed from RNA transcripts. Using the HTBI primer set, a first-round RT-PCR was run on the TCR CDR3. TCRdb fed the multiplex PCR reads into MiXCR, producing one record per CDR3 protein. The repertoire holds a few hundred thousand distinct CDR3 sequences, with 20% to 25% as singletons. Sequenced sample: blood. All receptors come from a man between 45 and 60 years old with Graves' hyperthyroidism.

This clonotype was counted between two and nine times. J is TRBJ2-5 and V is TRBV28; TRBD1 matches at 7 bases. The V segment lost 2 bases and the J segment 5 bases; nucleotides outside the gene matches: 5. CDR1 and CDR2 from the germline V gene are MDHEN and SYDVKM. The CDR3 covers 14 residues. CDR3 DNA: TGTGCCAGCAGTTTACCGACAGGGATGGAGACCCAGTACTTC. This codes for CASSLPTGMETQYF.

This clonotype was seen many times. The chain carries TRBV20-1 and TRBJ2-5, with 12 positions matching TRBD2. Germline V gene lookup returns CDR1 DFQATT and CDR2 SNEGSKA (reference sequence). V gave up 4 bases and J gave up 5 bases; unmatched junction bases: 5. The CDR3 has 14 amino acids. The CDR3 sequence is CSATSGRAGETQYF. The DNA of the CDR3 is TGCAGTGCTACTAGCGGGAGGGCCGGGGAGACCCAGTACTTC.

About this clonotype itself: A much larger clonotype is one base distant, so this may be a read error. This chain joins TRBV7-9 and TRBJ2-7; the match to TRBD2 covers 9 bases. Germline values: CDR1 SEHNR, CDR2 FQNEAQ (reference sequence). The CDR3 loop spans 14 amino acids. CDR3 DNA sequence: TGTGCCAGCAAAGAGCGGGGGGAGTCCTACGGGCAGTACTTC. This translates into CASKERGESYGQYF.

In this sample, this clonotype turned up a few times. The chain uses TRBV6-1 and TRBJ1-5; 9 bases are shared with TRBD1. Germline V gene sequence: CDR1 MNHNS, CDR2 SASEGT. After removal of 7 bases from V and 6 bases from J, the junction contained 7 bases not matched to a gene. CDR3 length: 14 residues. CDR3 coding DNA: TGTGCCAGCACAGTGACAGGGGGTGGTCAGCCCCAGCATTTT. It yields the protein CASTVTGGGQPQHF.

This clonotype was seen more than once but under ten times. The rearrangement joins TRBV29-1 to TRBJ2-2; D is tentatively TRBD1 or TRBD2 (5 bases each). This CDR3 is 15 amino acids long. CDR1 and CDR2 from the germline V gene are SQVTM and ANQGSEA. Trimming took off 7 bases at V and 0 bases at J, with 15 bases between the two ends. The CDR3 protein is CSASIGAANTGELFF. The CDR3, as DNA: TGCAGCGCCTCCATCGGGGCGGCGAACACCGGGGAGCTGTTTTTT.

This clonotype was detected a few times. This chain links TRBV7-2 with TRBJ1-6, with 8 bases that match TRBD1. From germline, CDR1 is SGHTA and CDR2 FQGNSA. The CDR3 covers 14 residues. V shed 4 bases, J shed 10 bases, and the junction held 6 bases outside the gene matches. The CDR3 here is CASSSRTGSSPLHF. The CDR3 nucleotides read TGTGCCAGCAGCTCTAGGACAGGGTCCTCACCCCTCCACTTT.

This clonotype was observed many times. This chain joins TRBV2 and TRBJ2-1; 7 nucleotides match TRBD2. CDR1 and CDR2 from the germline V gene are SNHLY and FYNNEI. There are 15 residues in the CDR3. V trimming: 7 bases; J trimming: 6 bases; junction bases outside the gene matches: 12. In DNA, the CDR3 is TGTGCCAGCATTAAGACTAGCCCTAGCGTCAATGAGCAGTTCTTC. Residues: CASIKTSPSVNEQFF.